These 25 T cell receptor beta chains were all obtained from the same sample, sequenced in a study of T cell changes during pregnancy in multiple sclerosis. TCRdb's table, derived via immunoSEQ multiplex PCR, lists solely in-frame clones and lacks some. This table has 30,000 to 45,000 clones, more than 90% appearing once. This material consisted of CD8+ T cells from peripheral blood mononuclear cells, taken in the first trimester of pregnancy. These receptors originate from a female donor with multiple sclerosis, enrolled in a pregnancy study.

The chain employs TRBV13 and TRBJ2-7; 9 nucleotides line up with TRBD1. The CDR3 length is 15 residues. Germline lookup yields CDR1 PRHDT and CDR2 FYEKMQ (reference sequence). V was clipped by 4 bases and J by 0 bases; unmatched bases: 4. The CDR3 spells CASSSQGALSYEQYF. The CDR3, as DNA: TGTGCCAGCAGCTCACAGGGGGCCCTCTCCTACGAGCAGTACTTC.

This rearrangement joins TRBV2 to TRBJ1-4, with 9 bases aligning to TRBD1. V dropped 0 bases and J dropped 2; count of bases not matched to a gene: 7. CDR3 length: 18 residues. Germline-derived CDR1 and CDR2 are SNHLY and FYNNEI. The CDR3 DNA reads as TGTGCCAGCAGTGAAGCGAGAGTACAGGGGGCGACTAATGAAAAACTGTTTTTT. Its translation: CASSEARVQGATNEKLFF. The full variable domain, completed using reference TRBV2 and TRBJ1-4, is EPEVTQTPSHQVTQMGQEVILRCVPISNHLYFYWYRQILGQKVEFLVSFYNNEISEKSEIFDDQFSVERPDGSNFTLKIRSTKLEDSAMYFCASSEARVQGATNEKLFFGSGTQLSVL.

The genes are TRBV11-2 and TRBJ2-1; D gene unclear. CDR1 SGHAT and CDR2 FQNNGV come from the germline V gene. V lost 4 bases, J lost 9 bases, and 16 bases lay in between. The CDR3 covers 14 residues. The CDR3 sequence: CASSSSGERSEQFF. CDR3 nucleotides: TGTGCCAGCAGCTCCTCGGGTGAACGGAGTGAGCAGTTCTTC.

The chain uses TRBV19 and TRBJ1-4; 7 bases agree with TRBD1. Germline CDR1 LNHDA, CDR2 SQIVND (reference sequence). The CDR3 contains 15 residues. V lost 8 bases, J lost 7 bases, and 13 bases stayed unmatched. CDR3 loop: CASYEGGQSLEKLFF. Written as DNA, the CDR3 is TGTGCCAGTTACGAGGGGGGACAGTCCCTTGAAAAACTGTTTTTT.

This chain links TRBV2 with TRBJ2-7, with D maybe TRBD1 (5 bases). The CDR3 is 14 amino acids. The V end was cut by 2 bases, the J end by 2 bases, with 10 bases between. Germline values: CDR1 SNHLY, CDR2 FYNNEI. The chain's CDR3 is CASSEFAGPYEQYF. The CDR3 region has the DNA TGTGCCAGCAGTGAATTTGCAGGGCCCTACGAGCAGTACTTC.

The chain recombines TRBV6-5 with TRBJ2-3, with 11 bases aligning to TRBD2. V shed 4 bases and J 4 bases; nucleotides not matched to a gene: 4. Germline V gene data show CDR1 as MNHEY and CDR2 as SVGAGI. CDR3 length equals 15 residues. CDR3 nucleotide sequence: TGTGCCAGCAGTTTAGCGGGGGGGGCTGCAGATACGCAGTATTTT. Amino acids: CASSLAGGAADTQYF.

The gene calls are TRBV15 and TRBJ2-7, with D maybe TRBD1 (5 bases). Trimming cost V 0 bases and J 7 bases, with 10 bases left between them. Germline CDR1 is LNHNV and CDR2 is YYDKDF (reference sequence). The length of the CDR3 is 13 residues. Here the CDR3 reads CATSRDRVNEQYF. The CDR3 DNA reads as TGTGCCACCAGCAGAGACAGGGTTAATGAGCAGTACTTC.

The CDR3 reads CASSHPGTPPLLEQYF. CDR3 DNA: TGCGCCAGCAGCCACCCCGGGACTCCACCCCTTTTAGAGCAGTACTTC. The chain is built from TRBV4-1 and TRBJ2-7; D might be TRBD2 (6 bases). V lost 3 bases, J lost 7 bases, and 22 bases lay in between. Looked up from germline, CDR1 is MGHRA and CDR2 is YSYEKL. The CDR3 is made up of 16 amino acids.

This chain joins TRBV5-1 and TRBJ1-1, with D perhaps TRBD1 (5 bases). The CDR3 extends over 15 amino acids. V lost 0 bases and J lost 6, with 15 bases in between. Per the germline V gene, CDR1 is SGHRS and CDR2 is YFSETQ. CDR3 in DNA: TGCGCCAGCAGCTTGGTACAGGAACCTAACCCTGAAGCTTTCTTT. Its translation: CASSLVQEPNPEAFF.

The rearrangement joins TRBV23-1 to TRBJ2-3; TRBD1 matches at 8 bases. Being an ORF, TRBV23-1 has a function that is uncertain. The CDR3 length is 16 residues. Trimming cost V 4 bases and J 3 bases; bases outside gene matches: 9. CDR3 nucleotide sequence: TGCGCCAGCAGTCCCTTCCGGGACAGGCCGACAGATACGCAGTATTTT. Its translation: CASSPFRDRPTDTQYF.

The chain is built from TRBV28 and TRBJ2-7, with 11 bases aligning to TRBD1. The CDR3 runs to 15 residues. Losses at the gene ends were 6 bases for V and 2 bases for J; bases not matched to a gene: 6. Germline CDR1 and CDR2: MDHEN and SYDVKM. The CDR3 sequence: CASRADRGLTYEQYF. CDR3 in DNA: TGTGCCAGCAGGGCGGACAGGGGGCTCACCTACGAGCAGTACTTC.

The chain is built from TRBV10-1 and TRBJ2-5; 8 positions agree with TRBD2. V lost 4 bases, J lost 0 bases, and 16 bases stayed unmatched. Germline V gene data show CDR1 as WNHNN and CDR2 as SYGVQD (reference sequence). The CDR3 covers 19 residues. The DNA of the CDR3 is TGCGCCAGCAGTGTCGGAGCGGGGCGCGGGGGGCTGTACCAAGAGACCCAGTACTTC. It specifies CASSVGAGRGGLYQETQYF.

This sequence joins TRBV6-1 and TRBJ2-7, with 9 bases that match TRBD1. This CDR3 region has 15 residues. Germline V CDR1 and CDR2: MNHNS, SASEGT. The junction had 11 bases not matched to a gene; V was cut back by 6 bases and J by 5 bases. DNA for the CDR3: TGTGCCAGCAGAAGAGTAGGGACAGGGTTCGACGAGCAGTACTTC. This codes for CASRRVGTGFDEQYF.

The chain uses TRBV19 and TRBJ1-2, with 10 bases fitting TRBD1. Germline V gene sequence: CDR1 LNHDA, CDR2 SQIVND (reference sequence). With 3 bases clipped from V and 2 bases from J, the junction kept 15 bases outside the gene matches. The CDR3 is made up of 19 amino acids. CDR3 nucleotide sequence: TGTGCCAGTAGTATCTCTTTTAGGGGACAGGGGAGCCTCAACTATGGCTACACCTTC. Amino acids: CASSISFRGQGSLNYGYTF.

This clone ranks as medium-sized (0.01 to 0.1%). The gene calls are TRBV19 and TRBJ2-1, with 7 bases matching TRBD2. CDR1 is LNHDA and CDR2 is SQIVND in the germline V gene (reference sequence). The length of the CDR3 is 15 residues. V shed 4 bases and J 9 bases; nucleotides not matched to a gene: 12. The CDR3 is CASSTFRGGASEQFF. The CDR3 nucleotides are TGTGCCAGTAGTACTTTTCGCGGGGGAGCATCTGAGCAGTTCTTC.

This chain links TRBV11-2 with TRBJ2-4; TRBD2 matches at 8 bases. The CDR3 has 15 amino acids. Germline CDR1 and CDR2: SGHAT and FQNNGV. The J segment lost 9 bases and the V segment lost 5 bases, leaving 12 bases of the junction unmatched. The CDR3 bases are TGTGCCAGCAGCCCCGTTACCGGGGGGGGGACCATTCAGTACTTC. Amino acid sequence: CASSPVTGGGTIQYF.

DNA of the CDR3: TGTGCCAGTAGTATAGTAGCCAGCCGAGACACTGAAGCTTTCTTT. This translates into CASSIVASRDTEAFF. V and J are TRBV19 and TRBJ1-1, with unresolved D. The CDR3 sequence is 15 residues long. Germline V lookup: CDR1 LNHDA, CDR2 SQIVND (reference sequence). V was clipped by 1 base and J by 3 bases, with 12 bases between them.

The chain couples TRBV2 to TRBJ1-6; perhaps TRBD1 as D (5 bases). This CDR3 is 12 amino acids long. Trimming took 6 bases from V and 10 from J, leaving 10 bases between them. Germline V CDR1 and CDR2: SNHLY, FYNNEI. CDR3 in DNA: TGTGCCAGCAGCCAGGGTATATCACCCCTCCACTTT. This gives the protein CASSQGISPLHF.

The CDR3 loop is CASPPVPEGDYGYTF. The CDR3 nucleotides are TGTGCCAGCCCCCCGGTTCCGGAGGGCGACTATGGCTACACCTTC. The chain is built from TRBV5-8 and TRBJ1-2, with D uncertain. This CDR3 region has 15 residues. Trimming took 7 bases from V and 3 from J, leaving 19 bases between them. Germline V lookup: CDR1 SGHTS, CDR2 YDEGEE.

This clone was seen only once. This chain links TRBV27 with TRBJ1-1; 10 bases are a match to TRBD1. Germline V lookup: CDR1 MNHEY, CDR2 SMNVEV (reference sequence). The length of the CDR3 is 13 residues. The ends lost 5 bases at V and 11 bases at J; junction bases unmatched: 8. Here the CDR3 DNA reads TGTGCCAGCAGTGTGGGGACAGGGGTAGGGGCTTTCTTT. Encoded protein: CASSVGTGVGAFF.

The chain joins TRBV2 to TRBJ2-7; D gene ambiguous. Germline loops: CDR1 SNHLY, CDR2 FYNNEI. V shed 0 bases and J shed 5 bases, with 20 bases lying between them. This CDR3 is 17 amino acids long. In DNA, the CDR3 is TGTGCCAGCAGTGAAGCGATCCAGGAACCCCGAATCCACGAGCAGTACTTC. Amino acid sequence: CASSEAIQEPRIHEQYF.

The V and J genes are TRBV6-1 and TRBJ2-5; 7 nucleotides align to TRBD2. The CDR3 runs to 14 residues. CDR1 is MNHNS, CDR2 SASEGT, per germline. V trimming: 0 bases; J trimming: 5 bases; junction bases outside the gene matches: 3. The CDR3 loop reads CASSEAAGGETQYF. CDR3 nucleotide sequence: TGTGCCAGCAGTGAAGCTGCCGGGGGGGAGACCCAGTACTTC.

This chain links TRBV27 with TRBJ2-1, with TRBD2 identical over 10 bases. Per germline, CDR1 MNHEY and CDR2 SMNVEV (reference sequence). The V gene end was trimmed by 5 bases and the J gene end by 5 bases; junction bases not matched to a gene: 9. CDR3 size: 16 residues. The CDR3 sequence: CASSPREGTSDNEQFF. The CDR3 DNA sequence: TGTGCCAGCAGTCCCAGGGAGGGGACTAGCGACAATGAGCAGTTCTTC.

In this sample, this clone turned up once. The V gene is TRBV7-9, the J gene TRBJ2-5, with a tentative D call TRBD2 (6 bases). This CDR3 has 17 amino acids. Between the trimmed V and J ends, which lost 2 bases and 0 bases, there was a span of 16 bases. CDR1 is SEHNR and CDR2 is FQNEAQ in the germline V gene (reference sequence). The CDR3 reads CASSLPRAGPYQETQYF. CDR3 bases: TGTGCCAGCAGCTTACCTAGGGCGGGACCGTACCAAGAGACCCAGTACTTC.

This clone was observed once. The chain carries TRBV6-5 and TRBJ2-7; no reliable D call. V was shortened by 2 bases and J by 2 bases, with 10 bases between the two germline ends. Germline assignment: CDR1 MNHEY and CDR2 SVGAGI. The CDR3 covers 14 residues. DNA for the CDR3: TGTGCCAGCAGTTACGACGGGTTCACCTACGAGCAGTACTTC. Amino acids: CASSYDGFTYEQYF.